Listed below are T cell receptor beta chains from one sample, sequenced in a study of blood T cell repertoires in COVID-19. The data were produced by immunoSEQ multiplex PCR, yet TCRdb's version contains in-frame clones alone and is incomplete. The sample holds under 65,000 clones, more than 65% seen once. What was sequenced was peripheral blood. These receptors all stem from a woman in her sixties or seventies with acute or convalescent COVID-19. Both conserved end residues are part of each CDR3.

>TRBJ1-3|TRBV4-2
CASSQEVVEGNTIYF
>TRBJ2-6|TRBV5-1
CASSSYLAGYSGANVLTF
>TRBJ2-1|TRBV19
CASGLDGVYNEQFF
>TRBJ2-2|TRBV30
CAWRGGGNTGELFF
>TRBJ2-2|TRBV7-9
CASSLDAGFTGPGELFF
>TRBJ2-5|TRBV29-1
CSVEGGLGETQYF
>TRBJ1-2|TRBV2
CASSEAGRGLVYGYTF
>TRBJ2-2|TRBV5-6
CASSLRTGGNTGELFF
>TRBJ1-2|TRBV9
CASSVAAQGARGYTF
>TRBJ2-2|TRBV24-1
CATSAGTGGTGELFF
>TRBJ1-2|TRBV6-1
CASSEPVSLRQFYGYTF
>TRBJ1-1|TRBV6-5
CASMTGQGTEAFF
>TRBJ1-2|TRBV3-1/TRBV3-2
CASSQGPGYGYTF
>TRBJ1-5|TRBV14
CASSQDAVQPQHF
>TRBJ2-3|TRBV7-6
CASSSGTGETDTQYF
>TRBJ1-5|TRBV19
CASSFRDSNQPQHF
>TRBJ1-1|TRBV18
CASEGELNTEAFF
>TRBJ2-7|TRBV7-2
CASSLGQGAKEQYF
>TRBJ2-5|TRBV5-1
CASSLAGKYQETQYF
>TRBJ1-1|TRBV19
CASKRKSGNTEAFF
>TRBJ2-7|TRBV15
CATSRPGQSSYEQYF
>TRBJ2-3|TRBV6-1
CASSEPGERTDTQYF
>TRBJ1-1|TRBV5-1
CASSLDTASNTEAFF